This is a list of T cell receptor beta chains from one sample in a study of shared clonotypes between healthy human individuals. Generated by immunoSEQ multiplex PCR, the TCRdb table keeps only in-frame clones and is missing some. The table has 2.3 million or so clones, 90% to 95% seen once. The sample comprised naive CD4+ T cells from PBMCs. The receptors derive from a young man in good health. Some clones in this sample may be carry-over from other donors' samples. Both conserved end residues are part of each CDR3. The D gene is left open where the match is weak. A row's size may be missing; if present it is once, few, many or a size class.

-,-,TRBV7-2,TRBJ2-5,CASSLGPPGGQETQYF,TGTGCCAGCAGCTTAGGACCCCCCGGCGGCCAAGAGACCCAGTACTTC
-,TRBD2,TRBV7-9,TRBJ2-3,CASPSGRAYGDTQYF,TGTGCCAGCCCTAGCGGGAGGGCGTATGGAGATACGCAGTATTTT
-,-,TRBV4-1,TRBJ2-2,CASRQRVGVPANTGELFF,TGCGCCAGCAGGCAGCGCGTGGGCGTCCCCGCGAACACCGGGGAGCTGTTTTTT
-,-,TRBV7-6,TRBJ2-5,CASSFVAQGETQYF,TGTGCCAGCAGCTTTGTAGCTCAAGGGGAGACCCAGTACTTC
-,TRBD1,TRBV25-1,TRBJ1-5,CASSEPDRYSNQPQHF,TGTGCCAGCAGTGAGCCGGACAGGTATAGCAATCAGCCCCAGCATTTT
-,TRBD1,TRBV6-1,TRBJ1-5,CASSAAGGNQPQHF,TGTGCCAGCAGCGCCGCAGGGGGGAATCAGCCCCAGCATTTT
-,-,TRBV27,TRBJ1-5,CASSRVSGISNQPQHF,TGTGCCAGTTCAAGGGTTTCGGGAATTAGCAATCAGCCCCAGCATTTT
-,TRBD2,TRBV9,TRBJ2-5,CASSVDSGRALGTQYF,TGTGCCAGCAGCGTAGATAGCGGGAGGGCCCTCGGGACCCAGTACTTC
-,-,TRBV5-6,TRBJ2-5,CASSLTGEKTKETQYF,TGTGCCAGCAGCTTAACCGGCGAGAAGACAAAAGAGACCCAGTACTTC
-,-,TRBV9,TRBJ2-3,CASSVGGRGYTDTQYF,TGTGCCAGCAGCGTAGGGGGTAGGGGCTACACAGATACGCAGTATTTT
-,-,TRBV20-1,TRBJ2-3,CSASLTDTQYF,TGCAGTGCTAGCCTCACAGATACGCAGTATTTT
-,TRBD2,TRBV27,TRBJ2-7,CASSSPGAGAGEQYF,TGTGCCAGCAGTTCCCCCGGAGCGGGAGCGGGCGAGCAGTACTTC
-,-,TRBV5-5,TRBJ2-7,CASSLIIRALTYEQYF,TGTGCCAGCAGCTTAATCATCAGGGCCCTTACCTACGAGCAGTACTTC
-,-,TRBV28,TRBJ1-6,CASSLYRDSPLHF,TGTGCCAGCAGTCTTTACAGGGACTCACCCCTCCACTTT
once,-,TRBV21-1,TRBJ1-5,CASSRPGVIIGGRGNQPQHF,TGTGCCAGCAGCAGACCGGGGGTGATAATAGGGGGTCGGGGCAATCAGCCCCAGCATTTT
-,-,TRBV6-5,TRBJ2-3,CASSRGDGTDTQYF,TGTGCCAGCAGTAGGGGTGATGGCACAGATACGCAGTATTTT
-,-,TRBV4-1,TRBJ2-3,CASSPWAADTQYF,TGCGCCAGCAGCCCGTGGGCCGCAGATACGCAGTATTTT
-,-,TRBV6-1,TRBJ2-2,CASRQGFAGELFF,TGTGCCAGCAGGCAGGGATTTGCCGGGGAGCTGTTTTTT
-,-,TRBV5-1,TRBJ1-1,CASRPVYGTEAFF,TGCGCCAGCCGGCCCGTTTATGGCACTGAAGCTTTCTTT
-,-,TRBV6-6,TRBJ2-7,CASSYSTRDEQYF,TGTGCCAGCAGTTACTCGACCCGGGACGAGCAGTACTTC
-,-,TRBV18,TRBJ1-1,CASSPIWGNTEAFF,TGTGCCAGCTCACCGATCTGGGGGAACACTGAAGCTTTCTTT
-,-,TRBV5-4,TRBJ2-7,CASSSRGGQYEQYF,TGTGCCAGCAGCTCCCGTGGGGGTCAGTACGAGCAGTACTTC
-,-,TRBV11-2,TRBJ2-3,CASSLHYGGDSGQDITQYF,TGTGCCAGCAGCCTCCATTATGGGGGTGACTCCGGCCAGGATATTACGCAGTATTTT
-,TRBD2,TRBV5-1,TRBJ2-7,CASSLELAGGYEQYF,TGCGCCAGCAGCTTGGAACTGGCGGGAGGATACGAGCAGTACTTC
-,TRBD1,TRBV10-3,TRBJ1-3,CAIRDRGPGNTIYF,TGTGCCATCAGGGACAGGGGGCCAGGAAACACCATATATTTT
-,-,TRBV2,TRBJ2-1,CASRMENGEQFF,TGTGCCAGCAGAATGGAAAACGGTGAGCAGTTCTTC
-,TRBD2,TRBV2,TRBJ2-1,CASWYAGGNEQFF,TGTGCCAGCTGGTACGCGGGAGGCAATGAGCAGTTCTTC
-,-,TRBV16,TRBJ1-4,CASSQFPEVSSEKLFF,TGTGCCAGCAGCCAATTTCCGGAGGTTAGTTCCGAAAAACTGTTTTTT
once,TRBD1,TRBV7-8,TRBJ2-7,CASSSLDRVSYEQYF,TGTGCCAGCAGCTCCCTCGACAGGGTCTCCTACGAGCAGTACTTC
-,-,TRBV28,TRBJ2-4,CASSSFGGHIQYF,TGTGCCAGCAGTTCCTTCGGAGGGCACATTCAGTACTTC
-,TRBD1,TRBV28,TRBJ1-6,CASSSVGNTGALTGSPLHF,TGTGCCAGCAGTTCCGTAGGTAATACAGGGGCATTGACAGGTTCACCCCTCCACTTT
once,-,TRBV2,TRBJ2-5,CASSEDLRQETQYF,TGTGCCAGCAGTGAAGACCTGAGGCAAGAGACCCAGTACTTC
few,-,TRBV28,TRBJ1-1,CASSLRALTEAFF,TGTGCCAGCAGTTTAAGGGCGTTGACTGAAGCTTTCTTT
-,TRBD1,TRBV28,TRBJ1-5,CASSTPDRVGQPQHF,TGTGCCAGCAGTACGCCGGACAGGGTGGGTCAGCCCCAGCATTTT
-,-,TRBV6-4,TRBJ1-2,CASGGAGYGYTF,TGTGCCAGCGGGGGGGCAGGGTATGGCTACACCTTC
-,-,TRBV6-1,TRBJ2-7,CASTIAYEQYF,TGTGCCAGCACAATTGCCTACGAGCAGTACTTC
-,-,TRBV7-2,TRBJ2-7,CASSLVGSQTYEQYF,TGTGCCAGCAGCTTAGTGGGGAGCCAGACCTACGAGCAGTACTTC
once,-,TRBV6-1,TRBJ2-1,CASSEGDRHHYNEQFF,TGTGCCAGCAGTGAAGGAGATAGACACCACTACAATGAGCAGTTCTTC
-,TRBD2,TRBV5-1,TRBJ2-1,CASSSTGRERFYEQFF,TGCGCCAGCAGCTCCACGGGGCGGGAGCGTTTCTATGAGCAGTTCTTC
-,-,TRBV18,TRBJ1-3,CASSLAGARGNTIYF,TGTGCCAGCTCACTGGCGGGGGCGCGAGGAAACACCATATATTTT
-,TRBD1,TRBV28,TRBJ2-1,CASSRWTGANNEQFF,TGTGCCAGCAGCCGATGGACAGGGGCAAACAATGAGCAGTTCTTC
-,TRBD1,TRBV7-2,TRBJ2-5,CASSLARTGGRETQYF,TGTGCCAGCAGCTTAGCGCGGACAGGGGGGAGAGAGACCCAGTACTTC
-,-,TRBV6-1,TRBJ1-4,CASSERYPGLPVF,TGTGCCAGCAGCGAAAGGTACCCCGGGCTTCCGGTCTTT
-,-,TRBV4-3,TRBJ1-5,CASSQDRGWGNQPQHF,TGCGCCAGCAGCCAAGATAGGGGTTGGGGCAATCAGCCCCAGCATTTT
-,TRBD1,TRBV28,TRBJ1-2,CASSPDRVVYGYTF,TGTGCCAGCAGCCCAGACAGGGTTGTTTATGGCTACACCTTC
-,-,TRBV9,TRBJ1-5,CASASGPYSNQPQHF,TGTGCCAGCGCCTCGGGACCTTATAGCAATCAGCCCCAGCATTTT
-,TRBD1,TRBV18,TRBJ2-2,CASSPQGEFTGELFF,TGTGCCAGCTCACCTCAGGGGGAATTCACCGGGGAGCTGTTTTTT
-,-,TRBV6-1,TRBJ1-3,CASRRTDGNTIYF,TGTGCCAGCAGAAGGACAGACGGAAACACCATATATTTT
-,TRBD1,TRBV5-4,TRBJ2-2,CASSLSGGFGTGELFF,TGTGCCAGCAGCTTGTCAGGGGGCTTCGGCACCGGGGAGCTGTTTTTT
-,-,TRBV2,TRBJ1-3,CASREGAGNTIYF,TGTGCCAGCAGGGAGGGGGCTGGAAACACCATATATTTT
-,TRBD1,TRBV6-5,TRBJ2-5,CASRSGQSQETQYF,TGTGCCAGCAGATCGGGACAGAGTCAAGAGACCCAGTACTTC
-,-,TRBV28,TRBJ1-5,CASSTRNNQPQHF,TGTGCCAGCAGTACCAGGAACAATCAGCCCCAGCATTTT
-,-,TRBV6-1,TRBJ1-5,CASSPSTPQPQHF,TGTGCCAGCAGTCCCTCGACCCCTCAGCCCCAGCATTTT
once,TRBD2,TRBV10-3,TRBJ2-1,CASRGTSGSSYNEQFF,TGTGCCAGCAGGGGGACTAGCGGTAGCTCCTACAATGAGCAGTTCTTC
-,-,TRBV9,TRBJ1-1,CASSVFGMNTEAFF,TGTGCCAGCAGCGTATTTGGCATGAACACTGAAGCTTTCTTT
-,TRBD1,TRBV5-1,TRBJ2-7,CASSGPGQGYEQYF,TGCGCCAGCAGCGGACCGGGACAGGGCTACGAGCAGTACTTC
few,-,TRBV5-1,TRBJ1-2,CASSLGNYGYTF,TGCGCCAGCAGCTTGGGTAACTATGGCTACACCTTC
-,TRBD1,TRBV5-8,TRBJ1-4,CASSGRDSINEKLFF,TGTGCCAGCAGCGGGCGGGACAGTATTAATGAAAAACTGTTTTTT
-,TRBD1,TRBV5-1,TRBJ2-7,CASTSGTGLMVEQYF,TGCGCCAGCACTTCGGGGACAGGGTTGATGGTGGAGCAGTACTTC
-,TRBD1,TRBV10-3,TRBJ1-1,CAISEGQGNTEAFF,TGTGCCATCAGCGAAGGACAGGGTAACACTGAAGCTTTCTTT